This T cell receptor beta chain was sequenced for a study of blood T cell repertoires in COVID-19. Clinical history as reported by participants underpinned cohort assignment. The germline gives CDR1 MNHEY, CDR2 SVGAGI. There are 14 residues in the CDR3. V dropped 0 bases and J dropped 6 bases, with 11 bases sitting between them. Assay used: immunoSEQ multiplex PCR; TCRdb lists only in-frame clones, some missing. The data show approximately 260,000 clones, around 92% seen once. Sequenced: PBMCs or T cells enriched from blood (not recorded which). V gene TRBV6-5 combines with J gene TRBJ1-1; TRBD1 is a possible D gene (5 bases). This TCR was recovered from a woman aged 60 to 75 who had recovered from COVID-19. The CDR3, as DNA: TGTGCCAGCAGTTACTCGGGGGGAAGCCCTGAAGCTTTCTTT. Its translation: CASSYSGGSPEAFF.